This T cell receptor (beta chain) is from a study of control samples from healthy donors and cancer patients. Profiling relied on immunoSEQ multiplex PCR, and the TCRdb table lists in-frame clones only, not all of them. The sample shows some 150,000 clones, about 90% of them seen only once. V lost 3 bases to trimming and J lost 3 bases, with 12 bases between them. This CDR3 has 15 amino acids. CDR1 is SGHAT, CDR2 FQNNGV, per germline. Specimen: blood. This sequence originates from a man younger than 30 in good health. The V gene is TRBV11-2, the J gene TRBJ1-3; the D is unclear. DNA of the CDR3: TGTGCCAGCAGCTTTGAGGGATCGCGTGGAAACACCATATATTTT. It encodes CASSFEGSRGNTIYF.